This T cell receptor (beta chain) was sequenced in a study of cytomegalovirus exposure and HLA in healthy donors. Study outcomes and limitations: TCR sequences were mostly rare, though some public TCRs occurred in many donors. Indistinguishable V segments such as TRBV6-2 and TRBV6-3 were excluded. Cytomegalovirus status, reportedly, was diagnosed with high specificity and sensitivity by the classifier.

The PCR ran on 60 Vbeta and 13 Jbeta primers. Assay: immunoSEQ multiplex PCR; the TCRdb copy retains only in-frame clones and omits some. The table includes about 130,000 clones, 74% detected once. The CDR3 loop spans 15 amino acids. Trimming shortened V by 1 base and J by 2 bases, and 9 bases separated the two germline ends. The germline V gene encodes CDR1 KGHSH and CDR2 LQKENI. The sample holds one count of this clone. Antigen unknown. Among the donors, all were healthy bone marrow donors. The J gene is TRBJ1-5, the V gene TRBV18; D is unresolved. The specimen sequenced was PBMCs. The TCR sequence derives from a woman in her fifties or sixties in good health and CMV-seropositive. The CDR3 nucleotides read TGTGCCAGCTCACCACAGAGGGAGGGCAATCAGCCCCAGCATTTT. Its protein is CASSPQREGNQPQHF.